This passage covers 31 T cell receptor beta chains from one sample sequenced in a study of T-cell memory formation after mild COVID-19. TCRdb redid the calling of the 5' RACE reads with MiXCR, one entry per CDR3 protein. The sample carries approximately 410,000 distinct CDR3 sequences, around 22% recorded once. Sequencing was done on a sample of PBMCs or a T cell subset sorted from them (not recorded which). The receptors were gathered from an adult woman who had mild COVID-19 (a few samples of this study predate the infection). Cell type and time point are not known.

The J gene is TRBJ2-3, the V gene TRBV5-1, with 7 bases fitting TRBD2. Unmatched junction bases numbered 10, after V lost 5 bases and J lost 1 base. This CDR3 is 16 amino acids long. CDR1 and CDR2 (germline): SGHRS, YFSETQ. The CDR3 DNA follows: TGCGCCAGCAGAACCGGCGGGAGTGACCGCACAGATACGCAGTATTTT. It is translated as CASRTGGSDRTDTQYF.

V and J are TRBV12-3 or TRBV12-4 and TRBJ2-3, with D possibly being TRBD1 (5 bases). Trimming left V 4 bases short and J 5 bases short, with 16 bases between. The CDR3 totals 15 residues. The CDR3: CASSSLGQRKDTQYF. As DNA, the CDR3 is TGTGCCAGCAGTTCCTTGGGGCAGAGAAAAGATACGCAGTATTTT.

This clonotype has a handful of counts. The chain employs TRBV24-1 and TRBJ2-2; D is unclear. This CDR3 region has 14 residues. CDR1 is KGHDR, CDR2 SFDVKD, per germline. The V gene lost 7 bases and the J gene lost 1 base, with 9 bases spanning the gap. The CDR3 bases are TGTGCCACCAGCCCACGCGAGAACACCGGGGAGCTGTTTTTT. It codes for CATSPRENTGELFF.

This clonotype was seen more than once but under ten times. CDR3 sequence: CASSEAIFMTQYF. CDR3 in DNA: TGTGCCAGCAGTGAAGCGATTTTCATGACCCAGTACTTC. The chain uses TRBV2 and TRBJ2-5; D is unresolved. Trimming left V 0 bases short and J 7 bases short, with 9 bases between. CDR3 size: 13 residues. Germline CDR1 SNHLY, CDR2 FYNNEI.

This clonotype was observed a handful of times. The chain has TRBV6-2 or TRBV6-3 and TRBJ1-5; D is ambiguous. V gave up 0 bases and J gave up 8 bases, with 8 bases separating them. Looked up from germline, CDR1 is MNHEY and CDR2 is SVGEGT. The CDR3 has 13 residues. This CDR3 reads CASSYSHRKPQHF. In DNA, the CDR3 is TGTGCCAGCAGTTACTCCCATAGGAAGCCCCAGCATTTT.

In this sample, this clonotype turned up a few times. V gene TRBV7-9 combines with J gene TRBJ2-3; 7 nucleotides align to TRBD1. Germline CDR1 SEHNR, CDR2 FQNEAQ (reference sequence). V gave up 0 bases and J gave up 5 bases; unmatched junction bases: 2. The CDR3 is 14 amino acids. CDR3 sequence reads: CASSLAAGGDTQYF. In DNA form, the CDR3 reads TGTGCCAGCAGCTTAGCGGCAGGGGGAGATACGCAGTATTTT.

The chain uses TRBV4-1 and TRBJ2-7; D ambiguous. Germline values: CDR1 MGHRA, CDR2 YSYEKL. The CDR3 loop spans 15 amino acids. Trimming removed 0 bases from V and 2 bases from J, with 11 bases in between. The CDR3 here is CASSQDGLEPYEQYF. CDR3 DNA: TGCGCCAGCAGCCAAGACGGGCTAGAACCCTACGAGCAGTACTTC.

This clonotype showed up just a few times. The chain links TRBV11-2 to TRBJ2-5; D gene uncertain. This CDR3 spans 11 amino acids. Germline CDR1 SGHAT, CDR2 FQNNGV. The germline V and J ends were trimmed by 5 bases and 3 bases, with 4 bases remaining between them. CDR3 in amino acids: CASSNKETQYF. In nucleotides, the CDR3 is TGTGCCAGCAGCAACAAAGAGACCCAGTACTTC.

This clonotype was observed a few times. The chain uses TRBV5-1 and TRBJ2-2; D is unresolved. V was shortened by 8 bases and J by 2 bases, with 19 bases between the two germline ends. The CDR3 contains 16 residues. Germline CDR1 reads SGHRS; CDR2 reads YFSETQ. This CDR3 is CASQIVSEPNTGELFF. The CDR3, as DNA: TGCGCCAGTCAGATAGTATCCGAGCCTAACACCGGGGAGCTGTTTTTT.

The V gene is TRBV5-1, the J gene TRBJ1-1, with D hard to call. The CDR3 contains 17 residues. Germline-derived CDR1 and CDR2 are SGHRS and YFSETQ. The V and J ends lost 2 bases and 0 bases respectively, with 17 bases between them. CDR3 sequence: CASSFGTARGMNTEAFF. The CDR3 nucleotides read TGCGCCAGCAGCTTTGGCACAGCCCGAGGGATGAACACTGAAGCTTTCTTT.

This clonotype was seen more than once but under ten times. The genes are TRBV12-3 or TRBV12-4 and TRBJ2-7; TRBD2 matches at 7 bases. The CDR3 runs to 14 residues. V was clipped by 4 bases and J by 2 bases; unmatched bases: 5. The CDR3 sequence is CASSYGGGTYEQYF. CDR3 DNA sequence: TGTGCCAGCAGTTACGGGGGAGGGACCTACGAGCAGTACTTC.

The chain is built from TRBV24-1 and TRBJ1-1, with TRBD1 matching 7 bases. Germline values: CDR1 KGHDR, CDR2 SFDVKD. With 11 bases clipped from V and 1 base from J, the junction kept 6 bases outside the gene matches. This CDR3 spans 13 amino acids. CDR3 coding DNA: TGTGCCATCAGGGACAGAGAGAACACTGAAGCTTTCTTT. As protein: CAIRDRENTEAFF.

The V gene is TRBV20-1, the J gene TRBJ2-7; the D gene is possibly TRBD2 (5 bases). The CDR3 extends over 12 amino acids. The V gene's germline CDR1 is DFQATT and CDR2 SNEGSKA (reference sequence). V lost 5 bases, J lost 2 bases, and 10 bases lay in between. Here the CDR3 reads CSAGSRTYEQYF. The CDR3 DNA reads as TGCAGTGCTGGGAGCCGCACCTACGAGCAGTACTTC.

The genes are TRBV19 and TRBJ1-2; D remains unclear. The length of the CDR3 is 12 residues. Trimming stripped 5 bases from V and 4 bases from J, with 8 bases between. CDR1 and CDR2 from the germline V gene are LNHDA and SQIVND (reference sequence). CDR3 sequence (DNA): TGTGCCAGTAGTGAGGGAGCCTATGGCTACACCTTC. This sequence encodes CASSEGAYGYTF.

This clonotype turned up a few times. The V call is TRBV9, the J call TRBJ2-2; TRBD1 matches 8 bases. There are 15 residues in the CDR3. V was pared by 4 bases and J by 2 bases, with 4 bases of the junction left unmatched. Germline V gene lookup returns CDR1 SGDLS and CDR2 YYNGEE. The CDR3 here is CASSIGQGNTGELFF. CDR3 bases: TGTGCCAGCAGCATCGGACAGGGTAACACCGGGGAGCTGTTTTTT.

The J gene is TRBJ1-1, the V gene TRBV5-6; weak D call: TRBD1 (6 bases). This CDR3 spans 13 amino acids. V lost 7 bases, J lost 5 bases, and 15 bases lay in between. Germline V CDR1 and CDR2: SGHDT, YYEEEE. CDR3 residues: CASGFGRGTEAFF. The CDR3 bases are TGTGCCAGCGGGTTTGGTAGGGGGACTGAAGCTTTCTTT.

The CDR3 spells CASSQVKARGDTEAFF. CDR3 sequence (DNA): TGCGCCAGCAGCCAAGTGAAGGCCAGGGGGGACACTGAAGCTTTCTTT. The chain joins TRBV4-1 to TRBJ1-1; 7 positions agree with TRBD1. CDR1 and CDR2 (germline): MGHRA, YSYEKL. The CDR3 consists of 16 residues. Trimming cost V 1 base and J 3 bases; bases outside gene matches: 8.

This clonotype was seen more than once but under ten times. The chain couples TRBV6-1 to TRBJ1-4; D is perhaps TRBD1 (5 bases). The CDR3 totals 18 residues. Germline CDR1 reads MNHNS; CDR2 reads SASEGT. V was trimmed by 3 bases and J by 0 bases, leaving 17 bases between them. CDR3 sequence reads: CASSDLDLLGATNEKLFF. The CDR3 DNA sequence: TGTGCCAGCAGTGACCTGGACCTACTGGGGGCAACTAATGAAAAACTGTTTTTT.

This clonotype was recorded a few times. This chain uses TRBV25-1 with TRBJ2-2; 7 nucleotides line up with TRBD2. V gave up 8 bases and J gave up 5 bases; unmatched junction bases: 8. The germline V gene encodes CDR1 MGHDK and CDR2 SYGVNS. This CDR3 is built from 14 residues. CDR3 coding DNA: TGTGCCAGCGGGACTATCGGGGGGACCGGGGAGCTGTTTTTT. Protein product: CASGTIGGTGELFF.

The rearrangement joins TRBV9 to TRBJ2-1; 12 nucleotides align to TRBD2. The V segment lost 4 bases and the J segment 9 bases; nucleotides outside the gene matches: 11. Germline V CDR1 and CDR2: SGDLS, YYNGEE. The CDR3 runs 16 residues. Here the CDR3 DNA reads TGTGCCAGCAGCCTCCACGGGGCTAGCGGGGGGGGTGAGCAGTTCTTC. Encoded protein: CASSLHGASGGGEQFF.

The chain carries TRBV12-3 or TRBV12-4 and TRBJ1-6; D might be TRBD1 (6 bases). CDR3 length: 17 amino acids. The germline V and J ends were trimmed by 5 bases and 0 bases, with 14 bases remaining between them. CDR3 in amino acids: CASSSGGGSSYNSPLHF. CDR3 DNA sequence: TGTGCCAGCAGTAGTGGGGGGGGCAGCTCCTATAATTCACCCCTCCACTTT.

This chain uses TRBV5-1 with TRBJ2-7; 9 bases align to TRBD1. The CDR3 runs 15 residues. After removal of 5 bases from V and 4 bases from J, the junction contained 10 bases not matched to a gene. Germline assignment: CDR1 SGHRS and CDR2 YFSETQ. CDR3 loop: CASRVEQGAAYEQYF. The CDR3, as DNA: TGCGCCAGCAGGGTTGAACAGGGGGCTGCATACGAGCAGTACTTC.

This chain uses TRBV6-5 with TRBJ1-1, with D hard to call. CDR3 length: 15 amino acids. CDR1 is MNHEY, CDR2 SVGAGI, per germline. Trimming took off 2 bases at V and 4 bases at J, with 14 bases between the two ends. In DNA, the CDR3 is TGTGCCAGCAGTTACGAAAGGGAGGGCGGCACTGAAGCTTTCTTT. This codes for CASSYEREGGTEAFF.

Concerning this clonotype: A read error may produce the germline difference seen at one junction end. This chain joins TRBV7-9 and TRBJ2-3; D remains ambiguous. Germline V gene lookup returns CDR1 SEHNR and CDR2 FQNEAQ (reference sequence). The CDR3 runs 8 residues. DNA of the CDR3: TGTGCCAGCAGCTTACCGGGTTTT. Translating gives CASSLPGF.

This clonotype turned up a few times. The chain joins TRBV18 to TRBJ2-1; D perhaps matches TRBD2 (5 bases). The CDR3 runs to 14 residues. Per the germline V gene, CDR1 is KGHSH and CDR2 is LQKENI. V lost 0 bases and J 8 bases, leaving 11 bases between the germline ends. CDR3 sequence reads: CASSPPLQRDEQFF. CDR3 DNA sequence: TGTGCCAGCTCACCACCGTTACAGAGGGATGAGCAGTTCTTC.

The rearrangement joins TRBV30 to TRBJ2-3, with D hard to call. V was shortened by 3 bases and J by 1 base, with 11 bases between the two germline ends. Germline V lookup: CDR1 GTSNPN, CDR2 SVGIG (reference sequence). The CDR3 covers 14 residues. The CDR3 DNA is TGTGCCTGGAGCGGTGGCTCTGGCACAGATACGCAGTATTTT. Its protein is CAWSGGSGTDTQYF.

This clonotype was counted only a few times. V is TRBV15 and J is TRBJ2-1; D gene unclear. The germline V gene encodes CDR1 LNHNV and CDR2 YYDKDF (reference sequence). The CDR3 contains 14 residues. Deletions cut 5 bases from V and 8 bases from J, with 16 bases between. The CDR3 coding sequence is TGTGCCACCAGCCTCGGGCAGGTTAATGATGAGCAGTTCTTC. Translation: CATSLGQVNDEQFF.

V and J are TRBV7-9 and TRBJ1-5; D is undetermined. Deletions cut 2 bases from V and 4 bases from J, with 9 bases between. CDR3 length: 14 residues. Germline lookup yields CDR1 SEHNR and CDR2 FQNEAQ (reference sequence). The CDR3 loop is CASSLTEINQPQHF. CDR3 sequence (DNA): TGTGCCAGCAGCTTAACGGAGATAAATCAGCCCCAGCATTTT.

The chain carries TRBV5-1 and TRBJ2-1; tentatively, D is TRBD2 (7 bases). There are 14 residues in the CDR3. V was cut by 4 bases and J by 8 bases, with 16 bases left in between. In germline, CDR1 is SGHRS, CDR2 YFSETQ. This chain's CDR3 is CASSRGGGRDEQFF. The CDR3, as DNA: TGCGCCAGCAGCCGTGGGGGGGGCAGGGATGAGCAGTTCTTC.

The chain joins TRBV11-2 to TRBJ2-1, with 12 bases fitting TRBD2. J lost 9 bases, V lost 5 bases, and 8 bases had no gene match. The CDR3 runs 15 residues. Germline CDR1 is SGHAT and CDR2 is FQNNGV. The CDR3 loop is CASSPSSGRAGEQFF. In DNA, the CDR3 is TGTGCCAGCAGCCCCTCTAGCGGGAGGGCCGGTGAGCAGTTCTTC.

This clonotype appeared many times. The rearrangement joins TRBV3-1 to TRBJ2-7; D gene ambiguous. This CDR3 spans 11 amino acids. The V end lost 5 bases, the J end lost 2 bases, and 4 bases lay between the germline ends. Germline V CDR1 and CDR2: LGHDT, YNNKEL (reference sequence). CDR3: CASSGTYEQYF. In DNA form, the CDR3 reads TGTGCCAGCAGCGGAACCTACGAGCAGTACTTC.